The present T cell receptor (beta chain) was sequenced within a study of CD8+ T cells in alopecia areata. Study results and limitations: TCR sharing across patients was less clear than in mice, possibly HLA-related. A large proportion of expanded lesional clones were detected persisting in scalp and blood during tofacitinib.

After isolation, RNA underwent reverse transcription to generate cDNA as the sequencing template. Repertoires were generated with immunoSEQ multiplex PCR, while TCRdb's copy carries only in-frame clones and drops some. The sample has roughly 120,000 clones, roughly 50% seen once; the top ten hold 30%. This CDR3 comprises 14 residues. Germline CDR1 is GTSNPN and CDR2 is SVGIG (reference sequence). V lost 0 bases to trimming and J lost 1 base, with 4 bases between them. A remark on this clone: What it binds is unknown. This specimen includes other DNA sequences encoding the same CDR3.

Treatment meaning: oral pan-JAK inhibitor, 5-10 mg twice daily. Sorted populations comprised CD4+ and CD8+ T cells obtained from PBMCs. The sequence came from a human donor with alopecia areata. The sample in question was CD8+ T cells sorted from blood, obtained at week 4, from a patient treated with tofacitinib. The rearrangement uses TRBV30 and TRBJ2-6, with D uncertain. The DNA of the CDR3 is TGTGCCTGGAGTGTGGGGTCTGGGGCCAACGTCCTGACTTTC. It encodes CAWSVGSGANVLTF.